The present TCR beta chain was sequenced within a study of prognosis after radiotherapy for stage I lung cancer. Study findings and constraints: The median unique TCR clone count dropped from around 10,000 to 6,500 after stereotactic body radiation therapy.

The germline V gene encodes CDR1 LGHDT and CDR2 YNNKEL (reference sequence). Trimming pared 4 bases from V and 6 bases from J, leaving 18 bases between. This CDR3 spans 15 amino acids. Genomic DNA was the source, and TCR beta CDR3 was amplified from it by two-round multiplex PCR. First-round PCR employed TRBV- and TRBJ-specific primers for each gene. One entry per CDR3 protein results from TCRdb running MiXCR on the multiplex PCR reads. The sample contains roughly 25,000 distinct CDR3 sequences, under 60% of which appear only once. Concerning this clonotype itself: Antigen specificity is unknown.

J is TRBJ1-2 and V is TRBV3-1; D remains unclear. The sequenced sample was PBMCs, obtained before or after stereotactic body radiation therapy (not recorded which). This clonotype was sampled from a donor aged 50 or older with non-small cell lung cancer. CDR3 sequence: CASSPPGSTSDGYTF. CDR3 nucleotide sequence: TGTGCCAGCAGCCCCCCGGGCTCCACGTCTGATGGCTACACCTTC.